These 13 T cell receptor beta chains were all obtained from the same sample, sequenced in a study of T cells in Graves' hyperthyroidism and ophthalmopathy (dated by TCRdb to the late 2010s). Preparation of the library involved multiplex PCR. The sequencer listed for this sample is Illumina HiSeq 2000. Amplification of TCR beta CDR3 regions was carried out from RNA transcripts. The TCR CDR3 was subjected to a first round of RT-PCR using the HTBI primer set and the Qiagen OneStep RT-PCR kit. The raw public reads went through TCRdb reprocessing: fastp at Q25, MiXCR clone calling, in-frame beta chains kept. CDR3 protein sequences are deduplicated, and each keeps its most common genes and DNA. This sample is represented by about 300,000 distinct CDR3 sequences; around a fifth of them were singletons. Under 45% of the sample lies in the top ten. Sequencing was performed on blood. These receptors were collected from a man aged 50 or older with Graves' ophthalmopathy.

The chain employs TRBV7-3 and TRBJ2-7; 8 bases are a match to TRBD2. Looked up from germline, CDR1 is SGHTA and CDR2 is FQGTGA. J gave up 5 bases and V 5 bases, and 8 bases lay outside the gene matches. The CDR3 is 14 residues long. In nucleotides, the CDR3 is TGTGCCAGCAGCCCTACATTCGGGGGGGACGAGCAGTACTTC. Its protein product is CASSPTFGGDEQYF.

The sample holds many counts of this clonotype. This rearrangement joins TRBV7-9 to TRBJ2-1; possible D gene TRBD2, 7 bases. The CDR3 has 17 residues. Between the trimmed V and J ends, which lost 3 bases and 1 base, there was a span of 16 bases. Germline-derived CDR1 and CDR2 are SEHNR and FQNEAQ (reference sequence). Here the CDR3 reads CASSFDPGEGSYNEQFF. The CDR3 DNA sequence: TGTGCCAGCAGCTTCGACCCAGGGGAGGGTTCCTACAATGAGCAGTTCTTC.

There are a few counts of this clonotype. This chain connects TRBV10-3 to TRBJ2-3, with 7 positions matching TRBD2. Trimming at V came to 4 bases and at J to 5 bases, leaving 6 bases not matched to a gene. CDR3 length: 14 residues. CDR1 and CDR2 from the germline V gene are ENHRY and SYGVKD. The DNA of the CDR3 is TGTGCCATCAGTGGCGGGAGAACGGGAGATACGCAGTATTTT. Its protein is CAISGGRTGDTQYF.

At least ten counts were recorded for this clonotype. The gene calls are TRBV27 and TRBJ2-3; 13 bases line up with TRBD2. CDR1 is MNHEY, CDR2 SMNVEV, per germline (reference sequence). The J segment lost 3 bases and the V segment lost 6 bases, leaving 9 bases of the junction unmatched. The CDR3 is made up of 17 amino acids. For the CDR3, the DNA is TGTGCCAGCAGCGGGACTAGCGGGAACCAGATGACAGATACGCAGTATTTT. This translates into CASSGTSGNQMTDTQYF.

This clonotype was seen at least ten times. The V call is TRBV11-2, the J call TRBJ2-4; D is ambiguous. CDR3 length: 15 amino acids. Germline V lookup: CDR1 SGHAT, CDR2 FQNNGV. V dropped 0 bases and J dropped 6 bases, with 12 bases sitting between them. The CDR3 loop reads CASSLDRSRLNIQYF. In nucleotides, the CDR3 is TGTGCCAGCAGCTTAGACAGGTCCCGGTTAAACATTCAGTACTTC.

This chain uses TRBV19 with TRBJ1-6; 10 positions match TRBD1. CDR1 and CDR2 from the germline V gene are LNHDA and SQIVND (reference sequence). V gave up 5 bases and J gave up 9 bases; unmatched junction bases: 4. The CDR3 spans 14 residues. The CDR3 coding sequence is TGTGCCAGTAGTGCTGGGACAGGGGCTTCACCCCTCCACTTT. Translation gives CASSAGTGASPLHF.

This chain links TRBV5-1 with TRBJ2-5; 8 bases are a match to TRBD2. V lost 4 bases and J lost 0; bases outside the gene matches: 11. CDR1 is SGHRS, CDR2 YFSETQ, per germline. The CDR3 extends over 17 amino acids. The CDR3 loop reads CASSPGKRERYQETQYF. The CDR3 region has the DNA TGCGCCAGCAGCCCTGGGAAGCGGGAGAGGTACCAAGAGACCCAGTACTTC. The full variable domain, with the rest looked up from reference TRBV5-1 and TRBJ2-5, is KAGVTQTPRYLIKTRGQQVTLSCSPISGHRSVSWYQQTPGQGLQFLFEYFSETQRNKGNFPGRFSGRQFSNSRSEMNVSTLELGDSALYLCASSPGKRERYQETQYFGPGTRLLVL.

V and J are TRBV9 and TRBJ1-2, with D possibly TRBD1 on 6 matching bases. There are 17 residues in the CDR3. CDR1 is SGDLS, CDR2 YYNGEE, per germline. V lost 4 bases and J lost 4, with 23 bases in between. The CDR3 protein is CASSTDLPGGRSYGYTF. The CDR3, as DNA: TGTGCCAGCAGCACCGATTTACCGGGGGGGCGCAGCTATGGCTACACCTTC.

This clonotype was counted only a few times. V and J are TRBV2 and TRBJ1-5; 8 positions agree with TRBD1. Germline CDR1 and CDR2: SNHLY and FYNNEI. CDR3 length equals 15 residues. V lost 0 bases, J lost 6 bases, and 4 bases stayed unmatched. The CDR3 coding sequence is TGTGCCAGCAGTGAAGCAGGGACAGGAAGTCAGCCCCAGCATTTT. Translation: CASSEAGTGSQPQHF.

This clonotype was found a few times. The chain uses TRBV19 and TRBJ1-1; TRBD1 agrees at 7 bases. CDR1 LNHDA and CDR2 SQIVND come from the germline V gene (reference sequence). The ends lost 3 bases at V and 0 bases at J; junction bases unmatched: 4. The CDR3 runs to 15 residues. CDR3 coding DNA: TGTGCCAGTAGTATGGAAGACAGGGTGAACACTGAAGCTTTCTTT. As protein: CASSMEDRVNTEAFF.

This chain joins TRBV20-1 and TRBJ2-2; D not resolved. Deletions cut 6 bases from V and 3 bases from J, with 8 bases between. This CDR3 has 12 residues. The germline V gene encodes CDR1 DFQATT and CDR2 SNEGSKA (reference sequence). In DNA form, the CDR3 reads TGCAGTGCCCTTCCTGACACCGGGGAGCTGTTTTTT. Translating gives CSALPDTGELFF.

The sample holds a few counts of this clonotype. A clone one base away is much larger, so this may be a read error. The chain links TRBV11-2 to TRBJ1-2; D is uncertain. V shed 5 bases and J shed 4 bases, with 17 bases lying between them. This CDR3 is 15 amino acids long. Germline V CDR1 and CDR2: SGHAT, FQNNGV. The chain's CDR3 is CASSASEGDPYGYTF. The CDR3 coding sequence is TGTGCCAGCAGCGCCAGCGAGGGTGACCCCTATGGCTACACCTTC. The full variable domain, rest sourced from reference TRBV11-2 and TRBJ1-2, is EAGVAQSPRYKIIEKRQSVAFWCNPISGHATLYWYQQILGQGPKLLIQFQNNGVVDDSQLPKDRFSAERLKGVDSTLKIQPAKLEDSAVYLCASSASEGDPYGYTFGSGTRLTVV.

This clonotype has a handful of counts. CDR3 DNA: TGTGCCAGCAGTTTACGGCGGGAGGTCTACAATGAGCAGTTCTTC. This sequence encodes CASSLRREVYNEQFF. The J gene is TRBJ2-1, the V gene TRBV28, with TRBD2 identical over 8 bases. CDR1 and CDR2 (germline): MDHEN, SYDVKM. Trimming took 2 bases from V and 3 from J; bases not matched to a gene: 3. CDR3 size: 15 residues.